This is a list of T cell receptor beta chains from one sample in a study of cytomegalovirus exposure and HLA in healthy donors. The method was immunoSEQ multiplex PCR; TCRdb's version includes in-frame clones alone and lacks a portion of them. The data contain about 180,000 clones, around 78% of them singletons. Material: PBMCs. All receptors come from a man aged 18 to 29 in good health and CMV-seronegative. The CDR3 runs from the conserved cysteine through the conserved F or W. The D gene is left open where the match is weak. Clone size is stated in some rows and not others, as once, few, many or a class when expanded.

cdr3_length,clone_size,d_call,j_call,v_call,cdr3_nt,cdr3_aa
14,-,-,TRBJ2-7,TRBV6-1,TGTGCCAGCAATCCGGCCGGGGTAACCTACGAGCAGTACTTC,CASNPAGVTYEQYF
13,-,-,TRBJ2-5,TRBV11-3,TGTGCCAGCAGCTTAGTGGAGGGGGAGACCCAGTACTTC,CASSLVEGETQYF
13,once,-,TRBJ1-1,TRBV6-5,TGTGCCAGCAGCCGGGGTTGGAACACTGAAGCTTTCTTT,CASSRGWNTEAFF
20,once,TRBD1,TRBJ1-4,TRBV27,TGTGCCAGCAGTTTATGGGGCGACAGGACAGGTGGGGAATGGGATGAAAAACTGTTTTTT,CASSLWGDRTGGEWDEKLFF
13,-,-,TRBJ1-5,TRBV2,TGTGCCAGCACCGCCGCGGGGAATCAGCCCCAGCATTTT,CASTAAGNQPQHF
16,-,TRBD1,TRBJ2-7,TRBV6-5,TGTGCCAGCAGTTGGTCACCGTACAGGGGGCGCCTCGAGCAGTACTTC,CASSWSPYRGRLEQYF
16,-,TRBD1,TRBJ2-7,TRBV4-2,TGTGCCAGCAGCCAAGAGAAGGACAGGGGTTTCTACGAGCAGTACTTC,CASSQEKDRGFYEQYF
14,-,-,TRBJ2-1,TRBV29-1,TGCAGCGTTGCAAAGTACGCGGGAAACAATGAGCAGTTCTTC,CSVAKYAGNNEQFF
15,-,-,TRBJ1-4,TRBV9,TGTGCCAGCAGCCCCAGGGTGGGGACTAATGAAAAACTGTTTTTT,CASSPRVGTNEKLFF
15,-,-,TRBJ2-5,TRBV7-3,TGTGCCAGCAGCCGAGGGTCGTGTGGTCAAGAGACCCAGTACTTC,CASSRGSCGQETQYF
13,-,-,TRBJ1-1,TRBV19,TGTGCCAGTAGTTACTCAGGTCTCTCTGAAGCTTTCTTT,CASSYSGLSEAFF
14,-,TRBD2,TRBJ2-7,TRBV30,TGTGCCTGGAGTGTACAAGCGGGGGGCTACGAGCAGTACTTC,CAWSVQAGGYEQYF
13,-,-,TRBJ2-3,TRBV19,TGTGCCTGTGGGCAGGGTGAGACAGATACGCAGTATTTT,CACGQGETDTQYF
15,-,-,TRBJ2-3,TRBV9,TGTGCCAGCAGCGGGGGGGACAGACGCACAGATACGCAGTATTTT,CASSGGDRRTDTQYF
13,few,-,TRBJ2-7,TRBV7-9,TGTGCCAGCAGCTCCCCCGGGGCCTACGAGCAGTACTTC,CASSSPGAYEQYF
17,-,TRBD2,TRBJ2-1,TRBV10-3,TGTGCCATCAGTGAGTCGATCCGTTCGGGGGGGGACAATGAGCAGTTCTTC,CAISESIRSGGDNEQFF
15,-,TRBD2,TRBJ2-5,TRBV5-5,TGTGCCAGCAGCTTGAGGACTAGCGGGCAAGAGACCCAGTACTTC,CASSLRTSGQETQYF
15,once,TRBD2,TRBJ2-3,TRBV5-1,TGCGCCAGCAGCTTGGTCGGGGGGGGGACAGATACGCAGTATTTT,CASSLVGGGTDTQYF
15,few,-,TRBJ2-3,TRBV5-1,TGCGCCAGCAGCTTGTTATCTTGGGCCACAGATACGCAGTATTTT,CASSLLSWATDTQYF
16,once,-,TRBJ1-1,TRBV27,TGTGCCAGCAGTTTACTGGGGGGGAGGGTGAACACTGAAGCTTTCTTT,CASSLLGGRVNTEAFF
15,-,TRBD1,TRBJ1-2,TRBV6-4,TGTGCCAGCAGTGACTCCCCAGGGGGGTCCTATGGCTACACCTTC,CASSDSPGGSYGYTF
12,once,TRBD1,TRBJ2-7,TRBV27,TGTGCCAGCAGCCGGACAGGTTACGAGCAGTACTTC,CASSRTGYEQYF
14,-,-,TRBJ1-1,TRBV27,TGTGCCAGCAGTTATGGGTGGGGGGGGAGTGAAGCTTTCTTT,CASSYGWGGSEAFF
11,-,-,TRBJ1-1,TRBV20-1,TGCAGTGTCGTCCAGGGGAGTCGGGCTTTCTTT,CSVVQGSRAFF
14,-,-,TRBJ1-1,TRBV11-3,TGTGCCAGCAGCCCGGCGGGACCGAACACTGAAGCTTTCTTT,CASSPAGPNTEAFF
16,-,-,TRBJ2-3,TRBV5-1,TGCGCCAGCAGCTTGGGTGGGAGGTTGTCTACAGATACGCAGTATTTT,CASSLGGRLSTDTQYF
16,once,TRBD2,TRBJ2-2,TRBV11-2,TGTGCCAGCAGCTTCCCCGGCGGGAGGGACACCGGGGAGCTGTTTTTT,CASSFPGGRDTGELFF
13,-,-,TRBJ2-5,TRBV30,TGTGCCTGGAGTGTACAGGGTTCTGAGACCCAGTACTTC,CAWSVQGSETQYF